The T cell receptor beta chain described here comes from a study of T cells after posttransplantation cyclophosphamide (dated by TCRdb to about 2016). About the full investigation: The study tracked T cell repertoire reconstitution by TRB sequencing after myeloablative bone marrow transplantation using posttransplantation cyclophosphamide as GVHD prophylaxis. Samples from around 40 PTCy-treated patients and 16 related bone marrow donors of those patients were subjected to antigen receptor sequencing. In 3 patients, up to about 3 additional blood samples taken between 2 and 5.2 years after transplant also underwent TRB sequencing, as did pretransplant blood from 4 patients. Because TRA and TRB clonality were tightly correlated in fewer than 10 samples, subsequent TCR analyses were focused on TRB only. Public TRB sequences were queried against a database of over 3,600 sequences associated with responses to pathogens, tumor antigens, self-antigens and alloantigens. Blood from all 35 or so PTCy patients who had 1-year posttransplant specimens underwent TRB sequencing.

CDR1 and CDR2, per the germline V gene, are ENHRY and SYGVKD. The CDR3 has 14 amino acids, counting the end cysteine and phenylalanine. The CDR3 DNA has 42 bases and is translated from base 1. This clone occurred a few times. No antigen is known for it. Base-call qualities are not available, and no considerably larger clone is one nucleotide away. Related bone marrow donors provided peripheral blood samples on the day of marrow donation. Peripheral blood and bone marrow mononuclear cells were isolated by Ficoll-Hypaque density centrifugation and were cryopreserved. Genomic DNA was the input for TRB sequencing, which was run either with the immunoSEQ assay at survey resolution or with the hsTCRB kit. As for how the authors treated the data: The immunoSEQ software handled initial read processing, and the LymphoSeq R package was used for repertoire analyses. For each TRB dataset, clonality was calculated as 1 minus normalized Shannon entropy, and the Gini coefficient was computed as well. To infer phenotypes in unsorted samples, TRB sequences from sorted subsets of the recipient or donor were mapped onto the unsorted samples of the same recipient. The table comes from immuneACCESS by way of TCRdb, which keeps in-frame sequences with V and J called. Part of the clones is missing from these tables; in studies checked, under half for an unresolved V gene and the rest for unknown reasons. That table is the source of V, J and clone size, and D and trimming were worked out from the DNA. With 35,000 to 45,000 clones recorded, this sample contains no clone counted only once. Of the sample, roughly 2.1% falls within the top ten clones.

Paper-wide results and their limitations: The TRB repertoires of T cells infiltrating skin or the GI tract showed only limited overlap with the TRB repertoires found in blood. Across the approximately 47 patients, TRB clonality was highly associated with recipient CMV seropositivity and CMV reactivation, and diversity with PTCy was similar to that in the CNI/methotrexate controls. Donor-recipient similarity was low at 1-2 months but increased during the first year, and donor CD8+ memory clones often dominated later blood repertoires.

The clonotype comes from a man aged 35-49 years in good health, CMV-negative, and a related stem cell transplant donor. The specimen sequenced was PBMCs. The V and J segments used are TRBV10-3 and TRBJ2-5; the best D guess is TRBD2, with 7 bases matching. The DNA matches TRBJ2-7 better at its end, which makes the J call doubtful. The sequenced DNA is TGTGCCATCAAGGGGGGGGCCCCAACCTACGAGCAGTACTTC. Translated, this gives CAIKGGAPTYEQYF.